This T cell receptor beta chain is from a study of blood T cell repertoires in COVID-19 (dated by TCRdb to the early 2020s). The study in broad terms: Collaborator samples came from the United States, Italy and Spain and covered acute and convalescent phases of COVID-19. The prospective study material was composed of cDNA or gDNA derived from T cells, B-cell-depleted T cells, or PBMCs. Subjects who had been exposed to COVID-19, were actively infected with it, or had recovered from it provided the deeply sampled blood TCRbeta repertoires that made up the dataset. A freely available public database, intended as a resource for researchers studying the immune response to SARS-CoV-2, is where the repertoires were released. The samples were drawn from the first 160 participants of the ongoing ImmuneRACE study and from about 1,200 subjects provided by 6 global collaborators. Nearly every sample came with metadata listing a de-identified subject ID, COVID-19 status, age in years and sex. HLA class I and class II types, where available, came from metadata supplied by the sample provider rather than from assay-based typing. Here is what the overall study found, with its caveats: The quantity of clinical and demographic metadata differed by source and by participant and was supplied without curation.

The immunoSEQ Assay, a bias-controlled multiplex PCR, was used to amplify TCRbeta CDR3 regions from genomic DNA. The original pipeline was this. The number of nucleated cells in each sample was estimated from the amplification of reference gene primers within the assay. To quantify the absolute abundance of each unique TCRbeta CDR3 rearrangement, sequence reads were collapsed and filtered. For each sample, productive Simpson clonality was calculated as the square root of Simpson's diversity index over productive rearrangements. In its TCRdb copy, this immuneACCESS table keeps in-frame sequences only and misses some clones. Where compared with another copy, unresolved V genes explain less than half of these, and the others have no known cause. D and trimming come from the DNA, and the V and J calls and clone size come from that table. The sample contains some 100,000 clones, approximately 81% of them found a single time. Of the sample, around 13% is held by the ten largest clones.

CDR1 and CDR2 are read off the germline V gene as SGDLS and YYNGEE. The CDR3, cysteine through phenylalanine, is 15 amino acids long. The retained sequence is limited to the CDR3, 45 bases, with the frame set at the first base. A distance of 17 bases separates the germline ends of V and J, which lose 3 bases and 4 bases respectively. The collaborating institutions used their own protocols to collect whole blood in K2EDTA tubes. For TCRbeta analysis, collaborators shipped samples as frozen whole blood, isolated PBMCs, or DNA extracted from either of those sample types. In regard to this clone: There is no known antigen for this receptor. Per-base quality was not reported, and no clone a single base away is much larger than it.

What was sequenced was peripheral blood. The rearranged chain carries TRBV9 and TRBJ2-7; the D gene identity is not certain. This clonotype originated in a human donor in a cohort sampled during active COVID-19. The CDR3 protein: CASSADNSVGYEQYF. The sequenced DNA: TGTGCCAGCAGCGCTGACAACTCTGTGGGTTACGAGCAGTACTTC.